Below, 15 T cell receptor beta chains from the same sample are listed, as sequenced in a study of beta chain features in type 1 diabetes. The whole isolated RNA underwent reverse transcription, so sequencing captured expressed TCRB transcripts. The repertoire was sequenced with immunoSEQ multiplex PCR; TCRdb's copy has only in-frame clones and lacks some. This table holds a few hundred thousand clones, 8.5% to 10% found once. General observations from the study: Shortening of TCRB CDR3s, moderate but significant, appeared in all four CD4+ subsets of Type 1 diabetes patients.

These receptors have no identified antigens. The source material was central memory CD4+ T cells from blood. The receptors come from a man aged 30 to 45 with type 1 diabetes.

This clone was counted between two and nine times. The chain has TRBV7-2 and TRBJ1-1; no clear D. Germline V gene sequence: CDR1 SGHTA, CDR2 FQGNSA. Trimming pared 2 bases from V and 0 bases from J, leaving 7 bases between. The CDR3 length is 14 residues. The CDR3 DNA follows: TGTGCCAGCAGCTTAAGGGCCATGAACACTGAAGCTTTCTTT. This translates into CASSLRAMNTEAFF. Using reference TRBV7-2 and TRBJ1-1 for the parts outside the CDR3, the full variable domain is GAGVSQSPSNKVTEKGKDVELRCDPISGHTALYWYRQSLGQGLEFLIYFQGNSAPDKSGLPSDRFSAERTGGSVSTLTIQRTQQEDSAVYLCASSLRAMNTEAFFGQGTRLTVV.

In this sample, this clone turned up a few times. This chain joins TRBV6-5 and TRBJ1-4; D gene unclear. Deletions cut 2 bases from V and 3 bases from J, with 7 bases between. This CDR3 has 14 residues. Germline V gene data show CDR1 as MNHEY and CDR2 as SVGAGI. In nucleotides, the CDR3 is TGTGCCAGCAGTTACACGGCCTCTAATGAAAAACTGTTTTTT. Translating it yields CASSYTASNEKLFF.

This clone was recorded many times. The V and J genes are TRBV7-9 and TRBJ2-2; 14 nucleotides match TRBD2. V shed 5 bases and J 6 bases; nucleotides not matched to a gene: 5. Germline V CDR1 and CDR2: SEHNR, FQNEAQ (reference sequence). The CDR3 spans 16 residues. The CDR3 DNA sequence: TGTGCCAGCAGCAAAGGGACTAGCGGGAGCGCCGGGGAGCTGTTTTTT. Its translation is CASSKGTSGSAGELFF.

On this clone: This sample includes further DNA sequences coding for the same CDR3. The V call is TRBV28, the J call TRBJ1-2; no clear D. Trimming took 2 bases from V and 4 from J, leaving 14 bases between them. Looked up from germline, CDR1 is MDHEN and CDR2 is SYDVKM. The CDR3 length is 15 residues. CDR3 in amino acids: CASSLRGPVVYGYTF. The CDR3 DNA follows: TGTGCCAGCAGTTTACGAGGACCGGTGGTCTATGGCTACACCTTC.

This clone has only a few counts. This chain connects TRBV4-2 to TRBJ2-1; no firm D call. There are 12 residues in the CDR3. The germline V and J ends were trimmed by 5 bases and 6 bases, with 8 bases remaining between them. CDR1 LGHNA and CDR2 YNFKEQ come from the germline V gene. The CDR3 reads CASSFRFNEQFF. DNA of the CDR3: TGTGCCAGCAGCTTTCGGTTCAATGAGCAGTTCTTC.

The chain has TRBV7-2 and TRBJ2-7; D may match TRBD1 or TRBD2 (7 bases each). This CDR3 has 15 residues. Germline V CDR1 and CDR2: SGHTA, FQGNSA. V was trimmed by 5 bases and J by 2 bases, leaving 16 bases between them. CDR3 bases: TGTGCCAGCAGCCCGCAATCAGGGGGGGCCTACGAGCAGTACTTC. It yields the protein CASSPQSGGAYEQYF. Looking up the rest from reference TRBV7-2 and TRBJ2-7 gives the full variable domain: GAGVSQSPSNKVTEKGKDVELRCDPISGHTALYWYRQSLGQGLEFLIYFQGNSAPDKSGLPSDRFSAERTGGSVSTLTIQRTQQEDSAVYLCASSPQSGGAYEQYFGPGTRLTVT.

V usage is TRBV19 and J usage is TRBJ1-1, with a possible D match to TRBD1 (6 bases). The CDR3 is 14 amino acids. Trimming took 5 bases from V and 2 from J, leaving 12 bases between them. CDR1 and CDR2 (germline): LNHDA, SQIVND (reference sequence). The DNA of the CDR3 is TGTGCCAGTAGTCAGGGGACGGCTAACACTGAAGCTTTCTTT. Amino acids: CASSQGTANTEAFF.

This clone was seen a handful of times. The V and J genes are TRBV30 and TRBJ1-2, with 10 nucleotides matching TRBD1. Trimming removed 2 bases from V and 7 bases from J; junction bases left unmatched: 4. The CDR3 extends over 13 amino acids. The germline CDR1 and CDR2 sequences are GTSNPN and SVGIG (reference sequence). This chain's CDR3 is CAWSRQGAIGYTF. CDR3 nucleotide sequence: TGTGCCTGGAGTCGACAGGGGGCAATTGGCTACACCTTC.

The V gene is TRBV11-2, the J gene TRBJ2-7; D might be TRBD1 or TRBD2, each matching 6 bases. CDR1 and CDR2 (germline): SGHAT, FQNNGV. The CDR3 has 13 amino acids. The V and J ends lost 4 bases and 2 bases respectively, with 9 bases between them. DNA of the CDR3: TGTGCCAGCAGCTCAGGGGAGGCCTACGAGCAGTACTTC. Protein product: CASSSGEAYEQYF.

The rearrangement uses TRBV5-1 and TRBJ2-2, with D maybe TRBD2 (5 bases). The CDR3 is 16 amino acids. The germline V gene encodes CDR1 SGHRS and CDR2 YFSETQ. V lost 2 bases and J 1 base, leaving 12 bases between the germline ends. The CDR3 coding sequence is TGCGCCAGCAGCTTCACGAACGGACTGAACACCGGGGAGCTGTTTTTT. Amino acid sequence: CASSFTNGLNTGELFF.

The chain employs TRBV5-1 and TRBJ2-7, with D perhaps assigned TRBD1 or TRBD2 (5 bases each). Trimming took 7 bases from V and 3 from J, leaving 17 bases between them. This CDR3 region has 14 residues. The germline V gene encodes CDR1 SGHRS and CDR2 YFSETQ. CDR3 bases: TGCGCCAGCTCGGGGACGGAGGCAAACTACGAGCAGTACTTC. Translation: CASSGTEANYEQYF. The complete variable domain, with remaining parts taken from reference TRBV5-1 and TRBJ2-7, reads KAGVTQTPRYLIKTRGQQVTLSCSPISGHRSVSWYQQTPGQGLQFLFEYFSETQRNKGNFPGRFSGRQFSNSRSEMNVSTLELGDSALYLCASSGTEANYEQYFGPGTRLTVT.

This clone was seen more than once but under ten times. This sequence joins TRBV4-3 and TRBJ1-1; 9 bases match TRBD1. V shed 1 base and J 5 bases; nucleotides not matched to a gene: 2. This CDR3 region has 14 residues. Germline-derived CDR1 and CDR2 are LGHNA and YSLEER. The DNA of the CDR3 is TGCGCCAGCAGCCAAGTACAGGGGGCGACTGAAGCTTTCTTT. Amino acid sequence: CASSQVQGATEAFF.

The rearrangement links TRBV7-2 to TRBJ2-4, with 12 bases that match TRBD1. With V trimmed by 5 bases and J by 7 bases, 6 bases remained unmatched. This CDR3 is 15 amino acids long. Per the germline V gene, CDR1 is SGHTA and CDR2 is FQGNSA. CDR3 region: CASSPGQGAGNIQYF. CDR3 in DNA: TGTGCCAGCAGCCCGGGACAGGGGGCAGGGAACATTCAGTACTTC.

CDR3 DNA: TGTGCCAGCAGCTTAAATCTAGCGGGATATGAGCAGTTCTTC. Its translation is CASSLNLAGYEQFF. The chain employs TRBV11-2 and TRBJ2-1; 9 bases map to TRBD2. CDR3 length: 14 amino acids. Trimming at V came to 2 bases and at J to 8 bases, leaving 4 bases not matched to a gene. The V gene's germline CDR1 is SGHAT and CDR2 FQNNGV.

This chain uses TRBV10-1 with TRBJ2-2; D gene ambiguous. This CDR3 region has 14 residues. The V gene's germline CDR1 is WNHNN and CDR2 SYGVQD (reference sequence). V lost 8 bases, J lost 4 bases, and 14 bases lay in between. In nucleotides, the CDR3 is TGCGCCAGCCGGCCCCACCAGAGCACCGGGGAGCTGTTTTTT. Translating gives CASRPHQSTGELFF.